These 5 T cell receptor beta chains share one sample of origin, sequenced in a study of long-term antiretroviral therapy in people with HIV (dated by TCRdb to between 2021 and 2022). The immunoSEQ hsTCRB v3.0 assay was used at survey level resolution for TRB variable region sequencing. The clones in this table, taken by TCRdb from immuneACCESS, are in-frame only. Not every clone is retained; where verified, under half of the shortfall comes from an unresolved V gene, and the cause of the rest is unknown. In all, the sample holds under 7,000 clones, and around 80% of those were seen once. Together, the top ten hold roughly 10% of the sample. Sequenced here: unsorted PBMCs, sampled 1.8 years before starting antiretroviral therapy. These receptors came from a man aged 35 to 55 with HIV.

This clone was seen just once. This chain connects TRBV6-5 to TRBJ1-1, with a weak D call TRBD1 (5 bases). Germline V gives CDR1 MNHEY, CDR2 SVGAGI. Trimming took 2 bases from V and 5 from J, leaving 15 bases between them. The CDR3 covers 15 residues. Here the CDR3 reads CASSYDAGGGTEAFF. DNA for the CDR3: TGTGCCAGCAGTTACGACGCGGGCGGGGGTACTGAAGCTTTCTTT.

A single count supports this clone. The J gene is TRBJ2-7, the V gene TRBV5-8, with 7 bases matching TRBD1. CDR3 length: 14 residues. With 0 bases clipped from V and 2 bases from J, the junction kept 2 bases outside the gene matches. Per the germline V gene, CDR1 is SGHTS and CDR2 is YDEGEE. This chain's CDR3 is CASSLGTGAYEQYF. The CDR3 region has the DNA TGTGCCAGCAGCTTGGGGACAGGCGCCTACGAGCAGTACTTC.

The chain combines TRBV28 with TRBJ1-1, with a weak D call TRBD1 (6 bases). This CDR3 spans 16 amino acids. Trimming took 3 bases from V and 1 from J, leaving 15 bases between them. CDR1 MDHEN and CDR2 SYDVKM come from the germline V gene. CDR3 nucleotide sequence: TGTGCCAGCAGTTTCTTTACCCAGGGGCGGAACACTGAAGCTTTCTTT. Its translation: CASSFFTQGRNTEAFF.

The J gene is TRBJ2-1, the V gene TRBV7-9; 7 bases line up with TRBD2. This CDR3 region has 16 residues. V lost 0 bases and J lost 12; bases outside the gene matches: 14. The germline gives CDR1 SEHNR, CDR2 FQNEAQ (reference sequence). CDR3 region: CASSLATPDPSGTQFF. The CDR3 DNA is TGTGCCAGCAGCTTAGCGACCCCCGACCCCAGCGGGACGCAGTTCTTC. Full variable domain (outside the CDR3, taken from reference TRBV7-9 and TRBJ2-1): DTGVSQNPRHKITKRGQNVTFRCDPISEHNRLYWYRQTLGQGPEFLTYFQNEAQLEKSRLLSDRFSAERPKGSFSTLEIQRTEQGDSAMYLCASSLATPDPSGTQFFGPGTRLTVL.

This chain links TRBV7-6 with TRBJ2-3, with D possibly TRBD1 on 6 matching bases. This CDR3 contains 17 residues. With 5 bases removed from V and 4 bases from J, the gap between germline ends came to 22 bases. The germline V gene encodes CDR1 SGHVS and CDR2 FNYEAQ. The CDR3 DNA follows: TGTGCCAGCAGCCCACAGAGCAGGGGCGATGAAGCAGATACGCAGTATTTT. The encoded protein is CASSPQSRGDEADTQYF.